Below, 8 T cell receptor beta chains from the same sample are listed, as sequenced in a study of cytomegalovirus exposure and HLA in healthy donors. The PCR employed 60 Vbeta primers together with 13 Jbeta primers. Generated by immunoSEQ multiplex PCR, the TCRdb table keeps only in-frame clones and is missing some. The top ten clones hold roughly 0.6% of a sample with fewer than 95,000 clones, around three quarters of them seen once. The specimen sequenced was PBMCs. The receptor set was obtained from a man aged 25 to 45 in good health and CMV-seronegative.

V is TRBV13 and J is TRBJ1-5; 8 bases fit TRBD1. The V segment lost 0 bases and the J segment 6 bases; nucleotides outside the gene matches: 1. Germline CDR1 PRHDT, CDR2 FYEKMQ (reference sequence). This CDR3 contains 14 residues. The CDR3 loop reads CASSLGTGGQPQHF. The CDR3 coding sequence is TGTGCCAGCAGCTTAGGTACAGGGGGTCAGCCCCAGCATTTT.

The rearrangement links TRBV14 to TRBJ1-1; D is undetermined. Germline CDR1 SGHDN, CDR2 FVKESK. The CDR3 has 14 residues. Deletions cut 4 bases from V and 5 bases from J, with 14 bases between. The CDR3 bases are TGTGCCAGCAGCCTAGCTTTCGGAGGGACTGAAGCTTTCTTT. Its protein product is CASSLAFGGTEAFF.

This clone turned up a few times. J is TRBJ1-1 and V is TRBV2; D is perhaps TRBD1 (5 bases). Trimming removed 6 bases from V and 4 bases from J, with 18 bases in between. Germline CDR1 is SNHLY and CDR2 is FYNNEI. The CDR3 runs 15 residues. In DNA, the CDR3 is TGTGCCAGCAGAACCTGGGGGGACGTCACCACTGAAGCTTTCTTT. It is translated as CASRTWGDVTTEAFF.

The chain recombines TRBV19 with TRBJ1-5, with D perhaps TRBD1 (6 bases). The CDR3 length is 14 residues. CDR1 is LNHDA and CDR2 is SQIVND in the germline V gene (reference sequence). The ends were cut back, 5 bases at V and 0 bases at J, with 8 bases in the middle. The CDR3 nucleotides read TGTGCCAGTAGTGGACAGCATAGCAATCAGCCCCAGCATTTT. Its protein product is CASSGQHSNQPQHF.

The chain uses TRBV14 and TRBJ1-2; tentative D call: TRBD1 (5 bases). There are 15 residues in the CDR3. V dropped 2 bases and J dropped 4 bases, with 14 bases sitting between them. Germline V gives CDR1 SGHDN, CDR2 FVKESK. The CDR3 DNA reads as TGTGCCAGCAGCCAACAATCAGGGTGGATCTATGGCTACACCTTC. This gives the protein CASSQQSGWIYGYTF.

This chain joins TRBV9 and TRBJ2-2; D possibly corresponds to TRBD1 (5 bases). The CDR3 has 15 residues. V dropped 4 bases and J dropped 4 bases, with 14 bases sitting between them. Germline V gene data show CDR1 as SGDLS and CDR2 as YYNGEE. CDR3 DNA sequence: TGTGCCAGCAGCTCGGACCAGGGTATCACCGGGGAGCTGTTTTTT. It yields the protein CASSSDQGITGELFF.

The chain recombines TRBV11-2 with TRBJ2-5, with D possibly matching TRBD1 (5 bases). The germline V and J ends were trimmed by 5 bases and 2 bases, with 9 bases remaining between them. The V gene's germline CDR1 is SGHAT and CDR2 FQNNGV. The CDR3 has 13 residues. The DNA for the CDR3 is TGTGCCAGCAGCACGCGACAGCAAGAGACCCAGTACTTC. This encodes CASSTRQQETQYF.

This rearrangement joins TRBV28 to TRBJ1-2; possibly TRBD1 for D (6 bases). Trimming cost V 4 bases and J 5 bases, with 11 bases left between them. Per germline, CDR1 MDHEN and CDR2 SYDVKM. This CDR3 is 13 amino acids long. CDR3 residues: CASSSGGPYGYTF. CDR3 bases: TGTGCCAGCAGTTCGGGGGGCCCTTATGGCTACACCTTC.